The next 3 T cell receptor beta chains were all read from a single sample in a study of shared clonotypes between healthy human individuals. The naive CD8 population came from CD45RO-negative cells selected for CCR7, without terminally differentiated effector memory CD45RA+ cells. Method: immunoSEQ multiplex PCR; TCRdb's copy keeps in-frame clones and lacks some. The table records around 1.9 million clones, about 92% of them present only once. Input material: naive CD8+ T cells from PBMCs. The receptors were gathered from a young man in good health. Some clones in this sample may be carry-over from other donors' samples.

CDR3 amino acids: CASSPSTGFEAFF. DNA of the CDR3: TGTGCCAGCAGCCCTTCTACAGGGTTTGAAGCTTTCTTT. The chain couples TRBV11-2 to TRBJ1-1; D possibly corresponds to TRBD1 (6 bases). CDR1 is SGHAT, CDR2 FQNNGV, per germline. This CDR3 region has 13 residues. The germline V and J ends were trimmed by 5 bases and 7 bases, with 14 bases remaining between them.

Comments on this clone: This CDR3 is also generated by other DNA sequences in the sample. The rearrangement links TRBV28 to TRBJ2-2, with 7 nucleotides matching TRBD2. Looked up from germline, CDR1 is MDHEN and CDR2 is SYDVKM. The CDR3 loop spans 14 amino acids. V shed 2 bases, J shed 3 bases, and the junction held 0 bases outside the gene matches. Here the CDR3 reads CASSLGGDTGELFF. The CDR3, as DNA: TGTGCCAGCAGTTTAGGGGGGGACACCGGGGAGCTGTTTTTT. Filled out from reference TRBV28 and TRBJ2-2, the complete variable domain reads DVKVTQSSRYLVKRTGEKVFLECVQDMDHENMFWYRQDPGLGLRLIYFSYDVKMKEKGDIPEGYSVSREKKERFSLILESASTNQTSMYLCASSLGGDTGELFFGEGSRLTVL.

The chain combines TRBV4-2 with TRBJ1-3, with a possible D match to TRBD1 (5 bases). Germline lookup yields CDR1 LGHNA and CDR2 YNFKEQ. The ends were cut back, 4 bases at V and 0 bases at J, with 10 bases in the middle. The CDR3 loop spans 15 amino acids. In nucleotides, the CDR3 is TGTGCCAGCAGCCCCCAAAGGGGCTCTGGAAACACCATATATTTT. It is translated as CASSPQRGSGNTIYF.